Below, 12 T cell receptor beta chains from the same sample are listed, as sequenced in a study of shared clonotypes between healthy human individuals. The data were produced by immunoSEQ multiplex PCR, yet TCRdb's version contains in-frame clones alone and is incomplete. The sample has about 640,000 clones; around 72% are singletons. Material: memory CD4+ T cells sorted from blood. This sample's subset: CD45RA-negative fraction. Receptors were obtained from a woman in her twenties or thirties in good health.

The chain recombines TRBV6-4 with TRBJ2-1, with D unresolved. The CDR3 has 12 amino acids. Germline V gene lookup returns CDR1 MRHNA and CDR2 SNTAGT. The V end was cut by 4 bases, the J end by 4 bases, with 5 bases between. CDR3 protein: CASSVLYNEQFF. In DNA form, the CDR3 reads TGTGCCAGCAGTGTCCTATACAATGAGCAGTTCTTC.

The chain joins TRBV7-8 to TRBJ2-7; the match to TRBD2 covers 7 bases. Germline lookup yields CDR1 SGHVS and CDR2 FQNEAQ. Losses at the gene ends were 5 bases for V and 7 bases for J; bases not matched to a gene: 14. The length of the CDR3 is 15 residues. DNA of the CDR3: TGTGCCAGCAGCCTCTCGGGGGGAGGGCCAGGAGAGCAGTACTTC. Residues: CASSLSGGGPGEQYF.

The chain recombines TRBV19 with TRBJ2-2; TRBD1 matches at 8 bases. The CDR3 extends over 15 amino acids. The germline V gene encodes CDR1 LNHDA and CDR2 SQIVND (reference sequence). The trim removed 7 bases at V and 3 bases at J, leaving 7 bases unmatched. CDR3 nucleotides: TGTGCCAGTACTTCAGGACAGGGTCACACCGGGGAGCTGTTTTTT. Its translation is CASTSGQGHTGELFF.

The V and J genes are TRBV21-1 and TRBJ2-4; the table gives TRBD2 as D, unverified against the DNA. TRBV21-1 is a pseudogene segment. This CDR3 is built from 17 residues. CDR3 loop: CASSKGSNRLPKNIQYF. The CDR3 coding sequence is TGTGCCAGCAGCAAAGGTTCCAACCGGTTGCCCAAAAACATTCAGTACTTC.

V and J are TRBV5-1 and TRBJ2-3, with unresolved D. Trimming took off 6 bases at V and 2 bases at J, with 13 bases between the two ends. Germline assignment: CDR1 SGHRS and CDR2 YFSETQ. CDR3 length: 14 amino acids. The CDR3 DNA reads as TGCGCCAGCAACCCGAATAGACTCACAGATACGCAGTATTTT. Its protein product is CASNPNRLTDTQYF.

This clone was counted a few times. The chain couples TRBV27 to TRBJ1-5; D unresolved. The CDR3 is made up of 14 amino acids. Germline V gene sequence: CDR1 MNHEY, CDR2 SMNVEV (reference sequence). V lost 3 bases, J lost 0 bases, and 6 bases lay in between. The CDR3 bases are TGTGCCAGCAGTTTGGGCCATAGCAATCAGCCCCAGCATTTT. Translated: CASSLGHSNQPQHF.

As DNA, the CDR3 is TGTGCCAGCAAAGTGGGAGGCGCGGATACTGAAGCTTTCTTT. Amino acid sequence: CASKVGGADTEAFF. The rearrangement uses TRBV28 and TRBJ1-1, with D hard to call. V lost 7 bases and J lost 5, with 17 bases in between. CDR1 and CDR2 (germline): MDHEN, SYDVKM. The CDR3 is 14 residues long.

V is TRBV19 and J is TRBJ2-1, with 7 bases identical to TRBD1. The CDR3 runs to 16 residues. CDR1 and CDR2 (germline): LNHDA, SQIVND (reference sequence). J gave up 3 bases and V 4 bases, and 9 bases lay outside the gene matches. The CDR3: CASSTQTGPYYNEQFF. As DNA, the CDR3 is TGTGCCAGTAGTACCCAGACAGGGCCGTACTACAATGAGCAGTTCTTC.

There are a few counts of this clone. This sequence joins TRBV6-5 and TRBJ1-1; D is perhaps TRBD1 (5 bases). Trimming removed 6 bases at V and 2 bases at J, with 13 bases between. This CDR3 spans 14 amino acids. Germline V gives CDR1 MNHEY, CDR2 SVGAGI. The CDR3 here is CASSHDRFNTEAFF. CDR3 coding DNA: TGTGCCAGCAGCCACGACAGATTTAACACTGAAGCTTTCTTT.

J is TRBJ1-5 and V is TRBV28; 10 nucleotides align to TRBD1. The CDR3 covers 20 residues. Germline V gene sequence: CDR1 MDHEN, CDR2 SYDVKM. Trimming at V came to 0 bases and at J to 3 bases, leaving 14 bases not matched to a gene. CDR3 protein: CASSLWTTGGIIWVNQPQHF. In nucleotides, the CDR3 is TGTGCCAGCAGTTTATGGACGACAGGGGGCATTATTTGGGTCAATCAGCCCCAGCATTTT.

Worth noting for this clone: The identical CDR3 is also encoded by other nucleotide sequences in the sample. J is TRBJ1-5 and V is TRBV19; 7 bases fit TRBD1. Germline CDR1 and CDR2: LNHDA and SQIVND (reference sequence). The CDR3 sequence is 16 residues long. V dropped 1 base and J dropped 7; count of bases not matched to a gene: 10. DNA for the CDR3: TGTGCCAGTAGTATAGGTGGGCAGGGGGGAAGCCAGCCCCAGCATTTT. As protein: CASSIGGQGGSQPQHF.

The V call is TRBV14, the J call TRBJ2-5; 7 bases match TRBD2. The CDR3 extends over 15 amino acids. Germline lookup yields CDR1 SGHDN and CDR2 FVKESK. Trimming removed 4 bases from V and 5 bases from J; junction bases left unmatched: 10. CDR3 DNA sequence: TGTGCCAGCAGCCCGCGTACTAGCGCGCGGGAGACCCAGTACTTC. Its protein is CASSPRTSARETQYF.